This T cell receptor (beta chain) was profiled in a study of cytomegalovirus exposure and HLA in healthy donors. Regarding the study as a whole: According to reports, the classifier identified cytomegalovirus status with high specificity and sensitivity.

Regarding this clone: Its antigen is as yet unknown.

With 60 Vbeta and 13 Jbeta primers, the PCR was carried out. The method was immunoSEQ multiplex PCR; TCRdb's version includes in-frame clones alone and lacks a portion of them. Of about 180,000 clones listed, roughly 70% are singletons. This receptor was taken from a male donor in good health and CMV-seronegative. The sequenced sample consisted of PBMCs.

The DNA for the CDR3 is TGTGCCAGCAGTTTCCTTCCGGTGAACTATGGCTACACCTTC. The encoded protein is CASSFLPVNYGYTF. The V gene is TRBV27, the J gene TRBJ1-2; D unresolved. The V gene lost 3 bases and the J gene lost 2 bases, with 10 bases spanning the gap. The CDR3 extends over 14 amino acids. Germline V gene sequence: CDR1 MNHEY, CDR2 SMNVEV (reference sequence).